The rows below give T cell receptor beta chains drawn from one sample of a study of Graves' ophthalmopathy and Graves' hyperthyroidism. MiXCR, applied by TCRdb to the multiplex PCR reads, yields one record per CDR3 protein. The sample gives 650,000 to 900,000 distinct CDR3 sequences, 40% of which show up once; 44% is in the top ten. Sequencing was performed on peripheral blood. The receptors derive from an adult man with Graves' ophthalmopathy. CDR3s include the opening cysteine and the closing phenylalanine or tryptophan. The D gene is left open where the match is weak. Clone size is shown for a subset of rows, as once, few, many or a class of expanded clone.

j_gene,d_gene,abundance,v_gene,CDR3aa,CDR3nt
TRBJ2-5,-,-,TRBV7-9,CASSPGDWEQYF,TGTGCCAGCAGCCCCGGGGATTGGGAGCAGTACTTC
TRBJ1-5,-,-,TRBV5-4,CASSYGVGRQSVQPQHF,TGTGCCAGCAGTTACGGGGTTGGGCGACAGAGCGTTCAGCCCCAGCATTTT
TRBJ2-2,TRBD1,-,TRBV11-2,CASSRTTGGTGELFF,TGTGCCAGCAGCAGAACGACAGGGGGCACCGGGGAGCTGTTTTTT
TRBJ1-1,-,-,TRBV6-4,CASRDSSSGSGTEAFF,TGTGCCAGCAGAGATTCGTCGTCGGGGAGTGGCACTGAAGCTTTCTTT
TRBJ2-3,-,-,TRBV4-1,CASSQAVKEDTQYF,TGCGCCAGCAGCCAAGCTGTAAAGGAAGATACGCAGTATTTT
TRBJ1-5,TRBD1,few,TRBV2,CASSAPGQSNQPQHF,TGTGCCAGCAGTGCCCCGGGACAGAGCAATCAGCCCCAGCATTTT
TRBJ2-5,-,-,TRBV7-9,CASFQGRGIETQYF,TGTGCCAGCTTCCAAGGACGGGGGATTGAGACCCAGTACTTC
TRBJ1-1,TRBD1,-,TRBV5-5,CASSTRQGAKAEAFF,TGTGCCAGCAGCACCAGACAGGGGGCAAAGGCTGAAGCTTTCTTT
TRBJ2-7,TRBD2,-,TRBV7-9,CASSLGDYPRDEQCF,TGTGCCAGCAGCTTAGGGGACTACCCACGGGACGAGCAGTGCTTC
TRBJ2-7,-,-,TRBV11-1,CASSPASGDSEQYF,TGTGCCAGCTCACCTGCGTCAGGGGATAGCGAGCAGTACTTC
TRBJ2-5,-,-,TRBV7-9,CASSFEGLTKETQYF,TGTGCCAGCAGCTTTGAGGGGCTAACCAAAGAGACCCAGTACTTC
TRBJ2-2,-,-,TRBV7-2,CASSPWRGPINTGELFF,TGTGCCAGCAGCCCCTGGAGGGGCCCAATTAACACCGGGGAGCTGTTTTTT
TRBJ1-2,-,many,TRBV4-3,CASSQGGGGYTF,TGCGCCAGCAGCCAAGGCGGTGGGGGCTACACCTTC
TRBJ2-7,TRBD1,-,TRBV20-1,CSKLGTGEREQYF,TGCAGTAAACTCGGGACAGGGGAGCGGGAGCAGTACTTC
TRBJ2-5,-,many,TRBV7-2,CASSLGISRQETQYF,TGTGCCAGCAGCTTAGGTATTAGCCGACAAGAGACCCAGTACTTC
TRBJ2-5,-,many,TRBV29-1,CSVESGRGGGETQYF,TGCAGCGTTGAAAGTGGAAGGGGGGGAGGAGAGACCCAGTACTTC
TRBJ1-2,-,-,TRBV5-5,CASSPGGGGSTF,TGTGCCAGCAGCCCAGGCGGAGGGGGAAGCACCTTC
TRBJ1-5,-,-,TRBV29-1,CSVEKLSSEGCGNQPQHF,TGCAGCGTTGAAAAGCTAAGTTCCGAGGGGTGCGGCAATCAGCCCCAGCATTTT
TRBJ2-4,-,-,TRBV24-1,CATSGGAKNIQYF,TGTGCCACCAGTGGGGGAGCCAAAAACATTCAGTACTTC
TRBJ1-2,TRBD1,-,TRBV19,CASSGNRGRDGYTF,TGTGCCAGTAGTGGTAACAGGGGGCGGGATGGCTACACCTTC
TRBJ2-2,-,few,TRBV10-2,CASSEGPDTGGELFF,TGCGCCAGCAGTGAGGGCCCGGATACGGGCGGGGAGCTGTTTTTT
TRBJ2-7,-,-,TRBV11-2,CASSYRRTVGEQYF,TGTGCCAGCAGTTACCGCCGGACAGTAGGGGAGCAGTACTTC
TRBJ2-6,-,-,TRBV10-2,CASKDNVLTF,TGCGCCAGCAAGGACAACGTCCTGACTTTC
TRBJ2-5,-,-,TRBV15,CATSRETQYF,TGTGCCACCAGCAGAGAGACCCAGTACTTC
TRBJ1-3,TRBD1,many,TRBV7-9,CASSRQGLFGNTIYF,TGTGCCAGCAGCCGACAGGGACTATTTGGAAACACCATATATTTT
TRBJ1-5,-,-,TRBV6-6,CASSYGGHSNQPQHF,TGTGCCAGCAGTTACGGGGGGCATAGCAATCAGCCCCAGCATTTT
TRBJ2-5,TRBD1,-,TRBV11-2,CASSRGIGQGYGETQYF,TGTGCCAGCAGCCGAGGGATCGGACAGGGATACGGGGAGACCCAGTACTTC
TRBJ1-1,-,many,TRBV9,CASSVNPRRGAEAFF,TGTGCCAGCAGCGTCAACCCTAGGAGGGGGGCTGAAGCTTTCTTT
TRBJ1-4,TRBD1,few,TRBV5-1,CASRIRTGSEKLFF,TGCGCCAGCAGAATAAGGACAGGGTCTGAAAAACTGTTTTTT
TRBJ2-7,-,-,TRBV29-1,CSELFRGAGEQYF,TGCAGCGAATTGTTCAGGGGCGCGGGAGAGCAGTACTTC
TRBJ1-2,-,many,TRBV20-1,CSARVLRFFKF,TGCAGTGCTAGAGTCTTGAGGTTTTTCAAGTTC
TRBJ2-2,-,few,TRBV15,CATSRDLQGRPGELFF,TGTGCCACCAGCAGAGATTTACAGGGTAGACCCGGGGAGCTGTTTTTT
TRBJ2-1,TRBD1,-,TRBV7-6,CASSWDSNEQFF,TGTGCCAGCAGCTGGGACAGCAATGAGCAGTTCTTC
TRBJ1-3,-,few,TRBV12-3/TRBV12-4,CASGPDPGNTIYF,TGTGCTAGTGGTCCGGACCCCGGAAACACCATATATTTT
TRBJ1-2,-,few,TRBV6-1,CASSYRVGEGNGYTF,TGTGCCAGCAGTTACCGGGTGGGCGAGGGCAATGGCTACACCTTC
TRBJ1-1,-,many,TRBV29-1,CSVEAVNTEAFF,TGCAGCGTTGAAGCTGTGAACACTGAAGCTTTCTTT
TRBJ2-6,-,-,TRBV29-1,CSVGGVGANVLTF,TGCAGCGTTGGAGGAGTGGGGGCTAACGTCCTGACTTTC
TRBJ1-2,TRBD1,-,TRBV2,CASVGDSYGYTF,TGTGCCAGCGTGGGGGACAGCTATGGCTACACCTTC
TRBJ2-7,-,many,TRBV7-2,CASRLDRSYEQYF,TGTGCCAGCAGATTAGACAGGTCCTACGAGCAGTACTTC
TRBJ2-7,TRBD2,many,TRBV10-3,CAISDSGRPPYEQYF,TGTGCCATCAGTGACAGCGGGAGGCCCCCCTACGAGCAGTACTTC
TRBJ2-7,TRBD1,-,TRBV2,CASSSGTGTNEQYF,TGTGCCAGCAGCTCCGGGACAGGGACTAACGAGCAGTACTTC
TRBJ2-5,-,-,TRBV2,CASSVEPRETQYF,TGTGCCAGCAGCGTAGAGCCCAGAGAGACCCAGTACTTC
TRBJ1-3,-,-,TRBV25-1,CASSQQLNTIYF,TGTGCCAGCAGCCAGCAATTGAACACCATATATTTT
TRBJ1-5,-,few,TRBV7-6,CASNLDGSNQPQHF,TGTGCCAGCAACTTAGACGGGAGCAATCAGCCCCAGCATTTT
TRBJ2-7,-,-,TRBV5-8,CASSLRPDLRQYF,TGTGCCAGCAGCCTGAGACCCGATTTACGGCAGTACTTC
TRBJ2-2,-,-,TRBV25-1,CASSYPRRELFF,TGTGCCAGCAGTTACCCGCGGAGGGAGCTGTTTTTT
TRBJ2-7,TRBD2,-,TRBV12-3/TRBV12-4,CASSSSGRGGEQYF,TGTGCCAGCAGTTCGAGCGGGAGGGGTGGTGAGCAGTACTTC
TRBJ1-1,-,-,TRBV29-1,CSVTGNTEAFF,TGCAGCGTAACAGGGAACACTGAAGCTTTCTTT
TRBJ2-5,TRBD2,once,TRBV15,CATSRDTLPAASGRASQETQYF,TGTGCCACCAGCAGAGATACACTCCCAGCGGCTAGCGGGAGGGCCTCTCAGGAGACCCAGTACTTC
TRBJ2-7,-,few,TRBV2,CASSVGDEQYF,TGTGCCAGCAGTGTTGGGGACGAGCAGTACTTC
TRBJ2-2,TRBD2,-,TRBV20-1,CSARTSGRRGGELFF,TGCAGTGCTAGGACTAGCGGAAGGAGGGGCGGGGAGCTGTTTTTT
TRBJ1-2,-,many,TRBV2,CASSEGRGMRYGYTF,TGTGCCAGCAGTGAAGGGAGGGGAATGCGCTATGGCTACACCTTC
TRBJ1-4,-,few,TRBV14,CASSQKRGLIREKLFF,TGTGCCAGCAGCCAAAAGAGGGGACTCATAAGGGAAAAACTGTTTTTT
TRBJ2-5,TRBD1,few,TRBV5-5,CASSPDRGFRETQYF,TGTGCCAGCAGCCCTGACAGGGGCTTTCGAGAGACCCAGTACTTC
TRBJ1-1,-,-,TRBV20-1,CSARVAGRGAFF,TGCAGTGCTAGAGTGGCAGGTAGAGGAGCTTTCTTT
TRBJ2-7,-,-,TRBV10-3,CASSEEGHYYEQYF,TGTGCCAGCAGTGAAGAGGGTCATTACTACGAGCAGTACTTC
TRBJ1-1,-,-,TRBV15,CATSRDTGYSEAFF,TGTGCCACCAGCAGAGATACAGGGTACTCTGAAGCTTTCTTT
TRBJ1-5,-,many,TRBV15,CATSRVREGNQPQHF,TGTGCCACCAGCAGAGTTAGGGAGGGCAATCAGCCCCAGCATTTT
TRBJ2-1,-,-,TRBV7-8,CASSLVDSGDYNEQFF,TGTGCCAGCAGCTTAGTGGACTCTGGGGATTACAATGAGCAGTTCTTC